Sequencing of this T cell receptor (beta chain) was carried out in a study of CD8+CD57+ T cells in acquired aplastic anemia. Study background: Quantities of DNA derived from sorted CD4+ and CD8+ cells averaged around 3 ug. General study findings and limits: Both patients and controls carried the same twenty-nine CD8+ CDR3 sequences.

With regard to this clonotype: Its antigen is currently unknown.

Researchers used genomic DNA as the template to profile TCR beta VDJ and CDR3. TCRdb reprocessed the reads via MiXCR and lists one record per CDR3 protein. The sample has some 180,000 distinct CDR3 sequences, around 63% seen once; the top ten hold approximately 42%. The junction had 7 bases not matched to a gene; V was cut back by 6 bases and J by 2 bases. The CDR3 loop spans 16 amino acids. CDR1 and CDR2 (germline): SNHLY, FYNNEI. Patients selected for sequencing had displayed CD8+CD57+ cell expansion by flow cytometry. The patients, all of them, had severe acquired aplastic anemia. No therapy was given to patients before blood sampling.

The source is a human donor with aplastic anemia. Sequences were obtained from sorted CD4+, CD8+, or CD8+CD57+ T cells (not recorded which) from PBMCs. V is TRBV2 and J is TRBJ2-5; 12 bases are shared with TRBD1. CDR3 in amino acids: CASSSRDRGPQETQYF. CDR3 sequence (DNA): TGTGCCAGCAGCAGCCGGGACAGGGGGCCACAAGAGACCCAGTACTTC.